The rows below give T cell receptor beta chains drawn from one sample of a study of cytomegalovirus exposure and HLA in healthy donors. Sequencing used immunoSEQ multiplex PCR; TCRdb keeps in-frame clones, though not all of them. The data show about 250,000 clones, more than 85% seen once. The sequenced material came from PBMCs. The receptors were gathered from a man younger than 30 in good health and CMV-seropositive. CDR3s include the opening cysteine and the closing phenylalanine or tryptophan. D genes are given only for firm matches. A clone size is listed for some rows: how often the clone was seen (once, few, many), or a class if it is expanded.

size,J,D,V,DNA,CDR3
-,TRBJ2-3,-,TRBV14,TGTGCCAGCAGCCCGTGGGGCACAGATACGCAGTATTTT,CASSPWGTDTQYF
-,TRBJ1-5,TRBD1,TRBV6-1,TGTGCCAGTCACTCACAGGGGGATCCCAATCAGCCCCAGCATTTT,CASHSQGDPNQPQHF
-,TRBJ2-1,TRBD2,TRBV7-9,TGTGCCAGCAGCTTAGTGGGTAGCGGGAGTCGGCAGTTCTTC,CASSLVGSGSRQFF
-,TRBJ1-5,TRBD1,TRBV10-3,TGTGCCATCAGGGGGGACAGGGGAAATCAGCCCCAGCATTTT,CAIRGDRGNQPQHF
once,TRBJ1-2,TRBD1,TRBV28,TGTGCCAGCAGTGGGGGACAGGGTTCCTATGGCTACACCTTC,CASSGGQGSYGYTF
-,TRBJ1-1,TRBD1,TRBV4-1,TGCGCCAGCAGCCAGCGACAGGGAAACACTGAAGCTTTCTTT,CASSQRQGNTEAFF
-,TRBJ2-1,-,TRBV5-1,TGCGCCAGCAGCTTGGAGTCCCGGAGCTCCTACAATGAGCAGTTCTTC,CASSLESRSSYNEQFF
few,TRBJ1-5,-,TRBV7-9,TGTGCCAGCAGCTTAGCTCTCCAGGGCAATCAGCCCCAGCATTTT,CASSLALQGNQPQHF
-,TRBJ2-3,-,TRBV5-1,TGCGCCAGCAGCTTGATCCCAGCGGCCACAGATACGCAGTATTTT,CASSLIPAATDTQYF
once,TRBJ1-1,-,TRBV30,TGTGCCTGGAGGGGACGGCGGGTTTTGACTTTCTTT,CAWRGRRVLTFF
-,TRBJ2-7,-,TRBV29-1,TGCAGCTACACTCCAGGACGGCCCTACGAGCAGTACTTC,CSYTPGRPYEQYF
-,TRBJ2-7,TRBD2,TRBV18,TGTGCCAGCTCACCCGGGACTAGTTACGAGCAGTACTTC,CASSPGTSYEQYF
-,TRBJ1-3,-,TRBV30,TGTGCCTGGGGGAAGCAAGTAGTGGGAAACACCATATATTTT,CAWGKQVVGNTIYF
-,TRBJ2-7,TRBD1,TRBV15,TGTGCCACCAGCAGTGGACAGGGATACGAGCAGTACTTC,CATSSGQGYEQYF
-,TRBJ2-3,-,TRBV7-8,TGTGCCAGCAGCTTACGAACAGATACGCAGTATTTT,CASSLRTDTQYF
once,TRBJ1-2,-,TRBV20-1,TGCAGTGCTACGGGACTGTATGGCTACACCTTC,CSATGLYGYTF
-,TRBJ2-7,-,TRBV2,TGTGCCACCGCCTCCGACAGCTACGAGCAGTACTTC,CATASDSYEQYF
-,TRBJ2-2,-,TRBV5-1,TGCGCCAGCGACCGACTCGGACTCTCGGGCGGGGAGCTGTTTTTT,CASDRLGLSGGELFF
-,TRBJ1-1,-,TRBV7-9,TGTGCCAGCAGCTTTTCCGGTACTGAAGCTTTCTTT,CASSFSGTEAFF
-,TRBJ1-1,-,TRBV27,TGTGCCAGCAGCCGAGGGCGGATAACTTTGAACACTGAAGCTTTCTTT,CASSRGRITLNTEAFF
-,TRBJ2-7,-,TRBV29-1,TGCAGCGTTGGGGCCGTTGGGGGCTACGAGCAGTACTTC,CSVGAVGGYEQYF
-,TRBJ1-1,-,TRBV29-1,TGCAGCGGAGGACGGGACACTGAAGCTTTCTTT,CSGGRDTEAFF
few,TRBJ2-2,-,TRBV7-9,TGTGCCAGCAGCCCAGACAACGCCCGCGGGGAGCTGTTTTTT,CASSPDNARGELFF
-,TRBJ1-5,-,TRBV21-1,TGTGCCAGCAGCAAAGAGCGGGGAGGGTATCAGCCCCAGCATTTT,CASSKERGGYQPQHF
-,TRBJ2-3,-,TRBV6-1,TGTGCCAGCAATGTCAGGGGAGGGGATACGCAGTATTTT,CASNVRGGDTQYF